The clone carrying this T cell receptor beta chain was recorded at least ten times. Its antigen is unknown. Unique molecular identifiers tagged the TCR beta cDNA libraries. T cells, about 0.95 to 10 million of them, yielded roughly 470,000 cDNA molecules. TCRdb reprocessed the PCR reads via MiXCR and lists one record per CDR3 protein. The data contain fewer than 850,000 distinct CDR3 sequences, 25% to 30% of them singletons. These data are taken from a study of post-analysis software for immune sequencing data. General study results and limits: Under F measure analysis, samples from one preparation batch co-clustered strongly. TRBV5-6, TRBV5-1 and TRBV20-1 were among four to six TRBV segments more frequent in patients than controls. Controls significantly exceeded multiple sclerosis patients in normalized Chao1 diversity.

There are 14 residues in the CDR3. Germline values: CDR1 SQVTM, CDR2 ANQGSEA. Trimming stripped 7 bases from V and 3 bases from J, with 16 bases between. The material sequenced was blood. The rearrangement uses TRBV29-1 and TRBJ2-1, with D perhaps given as TRBD1 or TRBD2 (5 bases each). The clonotype was recovered from a girl aged 5 to 17 with multiple sclerosis. The CDR3 here is CSARAGTDYNEQFF. CDR3 sequence (DNA): TGCAGCGCTCGGGCCGGGACGGACTACAATGAGCAGTTCTTC.